The 23 T cell receptor beta chains below were found in one sample sequenced in a study of naive and memory T cell subsets. Regarding the study as a whole: Especially in CD8 cells, naive repertoires contained a few larger clonotypes, possibly CD45RA-re-expressing memory cells.

These TCRs' antigens remain unknown. An equimolar mix of two oligonucleotides served as the beta constant-region primer for TRBC1 and TRBC2. Ligated cDNA was amplified by four rounds of PCR with nested alpha and beta constant-region primers and SP2. MiXCR, run by TCRdb on the UMI-ligation and nested PCR reads, gives a single entry per CDR3 protein. The sample holds 120,000 to 150,000 distinct CDR3 sequences; over 20% are singletons and the top ten take 0.1% to 0.11%. The specimen sequenced was naive CD4+ T cells from blood. The receptor source for this set is a human donor in good health.

This clonotype was seen a handful of times. The rearrangement links TRBV7-2 to TRBJ1-1; TRBD1 matches 7 bases. Germline trimming cut 4 bases from V and 4 bases from J; bases unmatched to any gene: 3. Germline V lookup: CDR1 SGHTA, CDR2 FQGNSA. The CDR3 length is 13 residues. CDR3 sequence reads: CASSYRQGTEAFF. The CDR3 DNA reads as TGTGCCAGCAGCTACAGACAGGGCACTGAAGCTTTCTTT. The full variable domain, with the rest looked up from reference TRBV7-2 and TRBJ1-1, is GAGVSQSPSNKVTEKGKDVELRCDPISGHTALYWYRQSLGQGLEFLIYFQGNSAPDKSGLPSDRFSAERTGGSVSTLTIQRTQQEDSAVYLCASSYRQGTEAFFGQGTRLTVV.

This clonotype was detected only a few times. The chain joins TRBV12-3 or TRBV12-4 to TRBJ2-5; tentative D call: TRBD1 (5 bases). This CDR3 has 13 amino acids. Deletions cut 4 bases from V and 2 bases from J, with 8 bases between. CDR3: CASSWQGQETQYF. The CDR3 bases are TGTGCCAGCAGTTGGCAGGGACAAGAGACCCAGTACTTC.

V gene TRBV20-1 combines with J gene TRBJ2-3; D uncertain. Germline CDR1 reads DFQATT; CDR2 reads SNEGSKA (reference sequence). V was cut by 5 bases and J by 1 base, with 16 bases left in between. The CDR3 extends over 15 amino acids. The CDR3, as DNA: TGCAGTGCTCCCTCATTTACGACGGGCACAGATACGCAGTATTTT. This translates into CSAPSFTTGTDTQYF.

This chain links TRBV18 with TRBJ2-7; TRBD2 might be the D (5 bases). This CDR3 has 13 residues. Germline values: CDR1 KGHSH, CDR2 LQKENI. V lost 5 bases, J lost 3 bases, and 11 bases lay in between. The CDR3, as DNA: TGTGCCAGCTCAGCGGGCCAGCGCTACGAGCAGTACTTC. Residues: CASSAGQRYEQYF.

The CDR3 reads CASSFEAGRSYNEQFF. CDR3 bases: TGTGCCAGCAGTTTCGAAGCGGGCCGCTCCTACAATGAGCAGTTCTTC. V gene TRBV28 combines with J gene TRBJ2-1; tentatively, D is TRBD2 (6 bases). The CDR3 sequence is 16 residues long. CDR1 is MDHEN and CDR2 is SYDVKM in the germline V gene. With 3 bases removed from V and 0 bases from J, the gap between germline ends came to 12 bases.

The genes are TRBV7-6 and TRBJ2-1; TRBD2 might be the D (7 bases). The CDR3 loop spans 16 amino acids. Deletions cut 1 base from V and 5 bases from J, with 15 bases between. The germline CDR1 and CDR2 sequences are SGHVS and FNYEAQ. CDR3: CASSLVGGQGNNEQFF. The CDR3 DNA reads as TGTGCCAGCAGCTTAGTGGGGGGGCAGGGGAACAATGAGCAGTTCTTC.

V usage is TRBV5-1 and J usage is TRBJ1-1; 10 bases are shared with TRBD1. From germline, CDR1 is SGHRS and CDR2 YFSETQ. CDR3 size: 13 residues. V shed 4 bases, J shed 8 bases, and the junction held 5 bases outside the gene matches. The chain's CDR3 is CASSPGTGDEAFF. The CDR3 coding sequence is TGCGCCAGCAGCCCCGGGACAGGGGACGAAGCTTTCTTT.

This chain links TRBV30 with TRBJ1-2, with D uncertain. Germline assignment: CDR1 GTSNPN and CDR2 SVGIG (reference sequence). The CDR3 loop spans 13 amino acids. V lost 4 bases, J lost 7 bases, and 16 bases lay in between. The CDR3 loop reads CAWKLGGRSGYTF. In DNA form, the CDR3 reads TGTGCCTGGAAGCTGGGAGGGCGTAGTGGCTACACCTTC.

Worth noting for this clonotype: One end of the junction does not line up with germline, which may come from a read error. As DNA, the CDR3 is TGTGCCAGCAGCGTAGAAGTGGGGACGCGGTCCTTC. Its protein is CASSVEVGTRSF. This sequence joins TRBV9 and TRBJ1-2; TRBD1 is a possible D gene (5 bases). The CDR3 runs 12 residues. CDR1 is SGDLS and CDR2 is YYNGEE in the germline V gene.

The CDR3 bases are TGTGCCAGCAGTGTACAAGGCAGGGGGTACGAGCAGTACTTC. Protein: CASSVQGRGYEQYF. V is TRBV2 and J is TRBJ2-7; 7 bases align to TRBD1. J gave up 4 bases and V 4 bases, and 7 bases lay outside the gene matches. The germline CDR1 and CDR2 sequences are SNHLY and FYNNEI. This CDR3 is 14 amino acids long.

The rearrangement uses TRBV6-2 or TRBV6-3 and TRBJ2-7, with 10 bases aligning to TRBD2. The germline gives CDR1 MNHEY, CDR2 SVGEGT. J lost 0 bases, V lost 0 bases, and 11 bases had no gene match. This CDR3 spans 19 amino acids. The CDR3 spells CASSYSRGSGRTYSYEQYF. DNA for the CDR3: TGTGCCAGCAGTTACTCCCGGGGTAGCGGGAGGACCTACTCCTACGAGCAGTACTTC.

This clonotype was detected only a few times. This chain links TRBV29-1 with TRBJ1-2; D gene uncertain. This CDR3 region has 14 residues. The germline gives CDR1 SQVTM, CDR2 ANQGSEA. V lost 6 bases to trimming and J lost 2 bases, with 16 bases between them. In nucleotides, the CDR3 is TGCAGCGTGGGCTGGAGTGTGATGAACTATGGCTACACCTTC. This codes for CSVGWSVMNYGYTF.

This clonotype was observed a handful of times. The chain employs TRBV29-1 and TRBJ2-5; D unresolved. The germline V and J ends were trimmed by 8 bases and 2 bases, with 12 bases remaining between them. The CDR3 is made up of 12 amino acids. Germline V gives CDR1 SQVTM, CDR2 ANQGSEA. The DNA for the CDR3 is TGCAGCCCTCCGAGGCAGCAAGAGACCCAGTACTTC. It translates to CSPPRQQETQYF.

This clonotype was seen repeatedly, ten times or more. The V and J genes are TRBV9 and TRBJ2-7; 7 bases are shared with TRBD2. The V segment lost 3 bases and the J segment 2 bases; nucleotides outside the gene matches: 11. Germline-derived CDR1 and CDR2 are SGDLS and YYNGEE. This CDR3 comprises 16 residues. DNA of the CDR3: TGTGCCAGCAGCGCTGCTCCGGGACTACTCGCCTACGAGCAGTACTTC. Translating gives CASSAAPGLLAYEQYF.

This clonotype has more than one count but fewer than ten. The chain joins TRBV12-3 or TRBV12-4 to TRBJ1-1, with 9 nucleotides matching TRBD1. Trimming took 5 bases from V and 2 from J; bases not matched to a gene: 9. The CDR3 runs to 16 residues. In DNA form, the CDR3 reads TGTGCCAGCAGTCCCGGACAGGGGCGCCTTAACACTGAAGCTTTCTTT. Its protein is CASSPGQGRLNTEAFF.

This clonotype was found a few times. V and J are TRBV19 and TRBJ1-1, with 11 bases aligning to TRBD1. Germline values: CDR1 LNHDA, CDR2 SQIVND (reference sequence). This CDR3 spans 15 amino acids. The V segment lost 6 bases and the J segment 5 bases; nucleotides outside the gene matches: 8. The CDR3 DNA follows: TGTGCCAGTAGGGAGCCCGGGACAGGGGGTACTGAAGCTTTCTTT. It specifies CASREPGTGGTEAFF.

This rearrangement joins TRBV27 to TRBJ1-4; D is uncertain. Germline V CDR1 and CDR2: MNHEY, SMNVEV (reference sequence). The germline V and J ends were trimmed by 3 bases and 3 bases, with 5 bases remaining between them. This CDR3 has 13 amino acids. Here the CDR3 DNA reads TGTGCCAGCAGTTTCAGGCCTAATGAAAAACTGTTTTTT. This encodes CASSFRPNEKLFF. Looking up the rest from reference TRBV27 and TRBJ1-4 gives the full variable domain: EAQVTQNPRYLITVTGKKLTVTCSQNMNHEYMSWYRQDPGLGLRQIYYSMNVEVTDKGDVPEGYKVSRKEKRNFPLILESPSPNQTSLYFCASSFRPNEKLFFGSGTQLSVL.

The rearrangement joins TRBV4-1 to TRBJ1-1, with TRBD1 matching 9 bases. Trimming took 1 base from V and 9 from J; bases not matched to a gene: 9. CDR3 length: 15 amino acids. Germline V gene lookup returns CDR1 MGHRA and CDR2 YSYEKL. The CDR3 DNA reads as TGCGCCAGCAGCCAAGTCGGACAGGGGTATCGGAAAGCTTTCTTT. It yields the protein CASSQVGQGYRKAFF.

This clonotype was observed a few times. This sequence joins TRBV20-1 and TRBJ1-6; D remains ambiguous. CDR3 size: 16 residues. V shed 2 bases and J shed 0 bases, with 11 bases lying between them. The germline V gene has CDR1 DFQATT and CDR2 SNEGSKA (reference sequence). CDR3 sequence (DNA): TGCAGTGCTAGACCCTCCTACAGCTCCTATAATTCACCCCTCCACTTT. Its protein is CSARPSYSSYNSPLHF.

The V call is TRBV6-5, the J call TRBJ2-1; D ambiguous. This CDR3 has 15 amino acids. V was cut by 2 bases and J by 8 bases, with 16 bases left in between. The germline V gene has CDR1 MNHEY and CDR2 SVGAGI. The chain's CDR3 is CASSYQRPTVDEQFF. Written as DNA, the CDR3 is TGTGCCAGCAGTTACCAACGGCCAACGGTTGATGAGCAGTTCTTC.

This clonotype has just a few counts. This rearrangement joins TRBV28 to TRBJ2-7, with no clear D. CDR3 length equals 14 residues. The V gene's germline CDR1 is MDHEN and CDR2 SYDVKM. V was cut by 3 bases and J by 2 bases, with 11 bases left in between. In DNA form, the CDR3 reads TGTGCCAGCAGTTTCGGAAGGGCCACCTACGAGCAGTACTTC. As protein: CASSFGRATYEQYF.

The J gene is TRBJ2-1, the V gene TRBV4-3; unclear D gene. Germline-derived CDR1 and CDR2 are LGHNA and YSLEER. V lost 1 base, J lost 0 bases, and 16 bases lay in between. This CDR3 has 18 amino acids. The CDR3 DNA follows: TGCGCCAGCAGCCAAGGTAGAGCCGTCTCGGGCTCCTACAATGAGCAGTTCTTC. Translating gives CASSQGRAVSGSYNEQFF.

This clonotype was picked up one time. The rearrangement links TRBV11-2 to TRBJ2-7; 7 bases agree with TRBD1. This CDR3 region has 15 residues. V was pared by 4 bases and J by 5 bases, with 11 bases of the junction left unmatched. Per germline, CDR1 SGHAT and CDR2 FQNNGV. CDR3 protein: CASSYGNRGYHEQYF. Here the CDR3 DNA reads TGTGCCAGCAGCTATGGTAACAGGGGTTACCACGAGCAGTACTTC.